This paragraph covers one T cell receptor (beta chain) sequence. As originally analysed: Estimates of nucleated cell counts were drawn from the amplification of reference gene primers. Libraries were prepared by immunoSEQ multiplex PCR; TCRdb keeps only in-frame clonotypes and omits some of them. V, J and clone size are those of that table, while D and trimming were read from the DNA. The sample carries some 350,000 clones, around 87% recorded once. These data belong to a study of blood T cell repertoires in COVID-19. For the study at large: The United States, Italy and Spain were the sources of the acute and convalescent COVID-19 samples.

Germline V gives CDR1 MGHRA, CDR2 YSYEKL. With 1 base clipped from V and 7 bases from J, the junction kept 3 bases outside the gene matches. The CDR3 runs to 14 residues. Living in 24 US areas, the participants were between 18 and 89 years of age. Sequencing was done on a sample of PBMCs or T cells enriched from blood (not recorded which). The clonotype comes from a woman between 25 and 40 years old who had recovered from COVID-19. The J gene is TRBJ1-4, the V gene TRBV4-1, with 7 nucleotides matching TRBD1. CDR3 nucleotide sequence: TGCGCCAGCAGCCAAGGACAGGGTCGTGAAAAACTGTTTTTT. Its translation is CASSQGQGREKLFF.